Each of the 7 T cell receptor beta chains below was sequenced from the same sample in a study of blood T cell repertoires in COVID-19. The repertoire was sequenced with immunoSEQ multiplex PCR; TCRdb's copy has only in-frame clones and lacks some. The repertoire holds about 300,000 clones, with 70% to 90% as singletons. Sequenced sample: PBMCs or T cells enriched from blood (not recorded which). The receptors were gathered from a man aged 30 to 39 who had recovered from COVID-19.

This chain joins TRBV7-6 and TRBJ1-1; the D is unclear. The CDR3 extends over 13 amino acids. Per germline, CDR1 SGHVS and CDR2 FNYEAQ. V was trimmed by 1 base and J by 5 bases, leaving 8 bases between them. CDR3 in amino acids: CASSLGPRTEAFF. The DNA for the CDR3 is TGTGCCAGCAGCTTAGGGCCCCGAACTGAAGCTTTCTTT.

This chain connects TRBV5-1 to TRBJ1-4; possibly TRBD1 for D (5 bases). Germline V gene sequence: CDR1 SGHRS, CDR2 YFSETQ. Deletions cut 0 bases from V and 2 bases from J, with 11 bases between. The CDR3 length is 16 residues. In DNA, the CDR3 is TGCGCCAGCAGCTTGGACGGGCGGGGCACTAATGAAAAACTGTTTTTT. Its translation is CASSLDGRGTNEKLFF.

This chain links TRBV7-9 with TRBJ1-4; no clear D. CDR1 and CDR2 from the germline V gene are SEHNR and FQNEAQ (reference sequence). The CDR3 has 15 residues. V lost 1 base to trimming and J lost 2 bases, with 8 bases between them. The CDR3: CASSLGRETNEKLFF. The CDR3 nucleotides read TGTGCCAGCAGCTTAGGGCGGGAGACTAATGAAAAACTGTTTTTT.

This clone has just a few counts. This sequence joins TRBV11-3 and TRBJ2-5; 7 bases match TRBD1. The CDR3 totals 13 residues. J lost 2 bases, V lost 4 bases, and 1 base had no gene match. The V gene's germline CDR1 is SGHNT and CDR2 YENEEA. CDR3 DNA: TGTGCCAGCAGCTCGGGACAGCAAGAGACCCAGTACTTC. Protein sequence: CASSSGQQETQYF.

The gene calls are TRBV25-1 and TRBJ1-3, with 9 bases aligning to TRBD1. From germline, CDR1 is MGHDK and CDR2 SYGVNS. This CDR3 is built from 13 residues. The ends lost 8 bases at V and 2 bases at J; junction bases unmatched: 1. The CDR3 DNA follows: TGTGCCAGCCGGACAGGGGCTGGAAACACCATATATTTT. Translation: CASRTGAGNTIYF.

The rearrangement links TRBV6-9 to TRBJ2-1; 16 bases match TRBD2. CDR3 length equals 17 residues. CDR1 MNHGY and CDR2 SVAAGI come from the germline V gene. The trim removed 6 bases at V and 6 bases at J, leaving 8 bases unmatched. As DNA, the CDR3 is TGTGCCAGCAGCCCCCGGGGACTAGCGGGGGGGCCCAATGAGCAGTTCTTC. This translates into CASSPRGLAGGPNEQFF.

The chain is built from TRBV6-1 and TRBJ2-7; 9 positions match TRBD2. Trimming cost V 1 base and J 7 bases; bases outside gene matches: 8. Germline lookup yields CDR1 MNHNS and CDR2 SASEGT. CDR3 size: 15 residues. CDR3 loop: CASSEGLAGSWEQYF. The CDR3 nucleotides are TGTGCCAGCAGTGAAGGCCTAGCGGGGTCCTGGGAGCAGTACTTC.